A single sample gave rise to the 29 T cell receptor beta chains below, sequenced in a study of blood T cell repertoires in COVID-19. Measured with immunoSEQ multiplex PCR; TCRdb has only the in-frame clones, and not every one. The table lists about 75,000 clones, 70% to 85% of them singletons. Sequencing used peripheral blood. These receptors were taken from a woman between 50 and 59 years old with acute or convalescent COVID-19.

The gene calls are TRBV9 and TRBJ1-1; 10 bases map to TRBD1. With 3 bases clipped from V and 7 bases from J, the junction kept 9 bases outside the gene matches. This CDR3 has 15 amino acids. Germline-derived CDR1 and CDR2 are SGDLS and YYNGEE. The CDR3 loop reads CASSAVGQGIGEAFF. The CDR3 nucleotides are TGTGCCAGCAGCGCGGTGGGACAGGGGATCGGTGAAGCTTTCTTT. The full variable domain, with the rest looked up from reference TRBV9 and TRBJ1-1, is DSGVTQTPKHLITATGQRVTLRCSPRSGDLSVYWYQQSLDQGLQFLIQYYNGEERAKGNILERFSAQQFPDLHSELNLSSLELGDSALYFCASSAVGQGIGEAFFGQGTRLTVV.

This rearrangement joins TRBV3-1 (or the pseudogene TRBV3-2) to TRBJ1-5; 8 bases map to TRBD1. The ends lost 1 base at V and 1 base at J; junction bases unmatched: 0. Germline loops: CDR1 LGHDT, CDR2 YNNKEL (reference sequence). This CDR3 has 15 amino acids. The CDR3 loop reads CASSQGTGSNQPQHF. The CDR3 DNA reads TGTGCCAGCAGCCAAGGGACAGGGAGCAATCAGCCCCAGCATTTT.

This chain uses TRBV9 with TRBJ2-1; 13 bases line up with TRBD2. There are 17 residues in the CDR3. The V gene end was trimmed by 0 bases and the J gene end by 8 bases; junction bases not matched to a gene: 8. The V gene's germline CDR1 is SGDLS and CDR2 YYNGEE. The CDR3 protein is CASSVGGGLAGEDEQFF. CDR3 in DNA: TGTGCCAGCAGCGTAGGGGGTGGACTAGCGGGAGAAGATGAGCAGTTCTTC. The complete variable domain, with remaining parts taken from reference TRBV9 and TRBJ2-1, reads DSGVTQTPKHLITATGQRVTLRCSPRSGDLSVYWYQQSLDQGLQFLIQYYNGEERAKGNILERFSAQQFPDLHSELNLSSLELGDSALYFCASSVGGGLAGEDEQFFGPGTRLTVL.

The chain carries TRBV6-2 or TRBV6-3 and TRBJ2-1, with D possibly being TRBD2 (6 bases). V dropped 5 bases and J dropped 6 bases, with 11 bases sitting between them. There are 13 residues in the CDR3. Germline V gives CDR1 MNHEY, CDR2 SVGEGT. The CDR3 loop reads CASSAQLANEQFF. The CDR3 DNA reads as TGTGCCAGCAGTGCCCAACTAGCCAATGAGCAGTTCTTC.

A word on this clone: Other DNA sequences from this sample encode an identical CDR3 as well. The gene calls are TRBV7-9 and TRBJ2-3; D perhaps matches TRBD1 (5 bases). The ends were cut back, 5 bases at V and 4 bases at J, with 10 bases in the middle. The germline gives CDR1 SEHNR, CDR2 FQNEAQ (reference sequence). The CDR3 sequence is 13 residues long. CDR3 bases: TGTGCCAGCAGCCCTAGGGGCCCAGATACGCAGTATTTT. Protein product: CASSPRGPDTQYF.

The chain is built from TRBV19 and TRBJ2-5; 8 nucleotides agree with TRBD2. In germline, CDR1 is LNHDA, CDR2 SQIVND (reference sequence). CDR3 length: 13 residues. V lost 9 bases and J lost 9; bases outside the gene matches: 12. The CDR3 region has the DNA TGTGCCAGGCCCTTTGAGTGCGGGAGGCCCCAGTACTTC. Translated, it gives CARPFECGRPQYF.

This clone was seen more than once but under ten times. V usage is TRBV6-2 or TRBV6-3 and J usage is TRBJ2-3; TRBD1 might be the D (6 bases). CDR3 length equals 15 residues. V shed 2 bases and J shed 0 bases, with 9 bases lying between them. CDR1 and CDR2 from the germline V gene are MNHEY and SVGEGT. The chain's CDR3 is CASSYRDTSTDTQYF. CDR3 in DNA: TGTGCCAGCAGTTACCGGGACACCAGCACAGATACGCAGTATTTT.

The chain links TRBV11-2 to TRBJ2-1; 10 bases fit TRBD2. The length of the CDR3 is 17 residues. With 0 bases clipped from V and 6 bases from J, the junction kept 8 bases outside the gene matches. The germline V gene encodes CDR1 SGHAT and CDR2 FQNNGV. CDR3 nucleotides: TGTGCCAGCAGCTTAGATGGTAGGACTAGCGGACCCAATGAGCAGTTCTTC. Amino acid sequence: CASSLDGRTSGPNEQFF.

J is TRBJ1-5 and V is TRBV30, with TRBD1 matching over 7 bases. The trim removed 5 bases at V and 2 bases at J, leaving 3 bases unmatched. CDR3 length equals 13 residues. The germline CDR1 and CDR2 sequences are GTSNPN and SVGIG (reference sequence). The CDR3 sequence is CAWSGTGNQPQHF. The CDR3 nucleotides are TGTGCCTGGTCAGGGACAGGCAATCAGCCCCAGCATTTT.

The chain combines TRBV29-1 with TRBJ2-1; 7 nucleotides agree with TRBD1. After removal of 3 bases from V and 12 bases from J, the junction contained 11 bases not matched to a gene. CDR1 and CDR2 from the germline V gene are SQVTM and ANQGSEA. This CDR3 contains 13 residues. This CDR3 is CSVEWTGHGGQFF. The CDR3 DNA reads as TGCAGCGTTGAGTGGACAGGTCATGGGGGGCAGTTCTTC.

The chain uses TRBV7-2 and TRBJ2-1; maybe TRBD1 (6 bases). Per germline, CDR1 SGHTA and CDR2 FQGNSA. V was cut by 6 bases and J by 9 bases, with 9 bases left in between. This CDR3 contains 11 residues. DNA for the CDR3: TGTGCCAGCAGACAGGGCGTTGAGCAGTTCTTC. Residues: CASRQGVEQFF.

The chain uses TRBV28 and TRBJ1-5; 10 bases match TRBD1. Germline CDR1 MDHEN, CDR2 SYDVKM. V shed 6 bases and J 1 base; nucleotides not matched to a gene: 9. This CDR3 has 17 residues. The chain's CDR3 is CASRNRDRGYSNQPQHF. CDR3 in DNA: TGTGCCAGCAGAAACCGGGACAGGGGATACAGCAATCAGCCCCAGCATTTT.

The chain recombines TRBV28 with TRBJ1-5; maybe TRBD1 (5 bases). The V end was cut by 7 bases, the J end by 3 bases, with 13 bases between. This CDR3 contains 14 residues. Per germline, CDR1 MDHEN and CDR2 SYDVKM. DNA for the CDR3: TGTGCCAGCACCGTGGGGCAGAACAATCAGCCCCAGCATTTT. This gives the protein CASTVGQNNQPQHF.

The chain couples TRBV5-8 to TRBJ1-5, with 10 bases identical to TRBD1. This CDR3 is 16 amino acids long. Germline loops: CDR1 SGHTS, CDR2 YDEGEE. V lost 2 bases, J lost 3 bases, and 5 bases stayed unmatched. Here the CDR3 DNA reads TGTGCCAGCAGCTTATGGGGGACAGGGGCCAATCAGCCCCAGCATTTT. Amino acids: CASSLWGTGANQPQHF. Full variable domain (outside the CDR3, taken from reference TRBV5-8 and TRBJ1-5): EAGVTQSPTHLIKTRGQQATLRCSPISGHTSVYWYQQALGLGLQFLLWYDEGEERNRGNFPPRFSGRQFPNYSSELNVNALELEDSALYLCASSLWGTGANQPQHFGDGTRLSIL.

Concerning this clone itself: Other DNA sequences of this sample code for an identical CDR3. The CDR3 is CASSQGTGGRETQYF. The CDR3 region has the DNA TGCGCCAGCAGCCAAGGGACAGGGGGCAGGGAGACCCAGTACTTC. This chain links TRBV4-3 with TRBJ2-5, with 11 bases aligning to TRBD1. CDR1 and CDR2 (germline): LGHNA, YSLEER. Germline trimming cut 1 base from V and 5 bases from J; bases unmatched to any gene: 3. This CDR3 comprises 15 residues.

This chain links TRBV6-2 or TRBV6-3 with TRBJ2-1; TRBD2 matches 8 bases. The CDR3 has 17 amino acids. With V trimmed by 4 bases and J by 7 bases, 15 bases remained unmatched. The germline V gene has CDR1 MNHEY and CDR2 SVGEGT. CDR3: CASSSAGTRGTMNEQFF. DNA of the CDR3: TGTGCCAGCAGTTCCGCCGGGACTAGGGGAACTATGAATGAGCAGTTCTTC.

This clone appeared a few times. This chain links TRBV27 with TRBJ2-3; D might be TRBD1 (5 bases). CDR1 and CDR2 from the germline V gene are MNHEY and SMNVEV (reference sequence). The CDR3 loop spans 15 amino acids. V was shortened by 6 bases and J by 2 bases, with 15 bases between the two germline ends. For the CDR3, the DNA is TGTGCCAGCAGGTCGGGCGGCAGGGTCACAGATACGCAGTATTTT. Protein product: CASRSGGRVTDTQYF.

The chain links TRBV3-1 (or the pseudogene TRBV3-2) to TRBJ2-1, with 9 bases that match TRBD2. The V gene's germline CDR1 is LGHDT and CDR2 YNNKEL (reference sequence). Trimming cost V 0 bases and J 5 bases; bases outside gene matches: 8. The CDR3 sequence is 17 residues long. The CDR3 DNA reads as TGTGCCAGCAGCCAAGAACAGCGGGGGGTCATAAACAATGAGCAGTTCTTC. It is translated as CASSQEQRGVINNEQFF.

This chain joins TRBV27 and TRBJ2-7, with D possibly TRBD2 on 6 matching bases. CDR1 and CDR2 from the germline V gene are MNHEY and SMNVEV (reference sequence). V shed 2 bases and J shed 0 bases, with 8 bases lying between them. The CDR3 spans 14 residues. In DNA, the CDR3 is TGTGCCAGCAGTTTAAAGGACTACTCCTACGAGCAGTACTTC. This translates into CASSLKDYSYEQYF.

V is TRBV12-5 and J is TRBJ1-1, with 7 bases that match TRBD1. CDR1 and CDR2 (germline): LGHNT, FRNRAP. This CDR3 is built from 16 residues. Trimming removed 5 bases from V and 1 base from J; junction bases left unmatched: 10. CDR3: CASGGGPDRPNTEAFF. The CDR3 bases are TGTGCTAGTGGTGGAGGCCCGGACAGGCCGAACACTGAAGCTTTCTTT.

J is TRBJ1-1 and V is TRBV18; the match to TRBD1 covers 7 bases. CDR3 length: 15 residues. Germline CDR1 is KGHSH and CDR2 is LQKENI. J was trimmed by 4 bases and V by 2 bases; bases with no gene match: 7. As DNA, the CDR3 is TGTGCCAGCTCACCAATCCGGGACAGTTCCACTGAAGCTTTCTTT. This gives the protein CASSPIRDSSTEAFF.

This sequence joins TRBV6-6 and TRBJ2-7, with 8 bases fitting TRBD1. Germline CDR1 MNHNY, CDR2 SVGAGI (reference sequence). CDR3 size: 14 residues. Germline trimming cut 5 bases from V and 7 bases from J; bases unmatched to any gene: 10. In DNA form, the CDR3 reads TGTGCCAGCAGTCCCGGGACAGGATTTAGGGAGCAGTACTTC. Amino acid sequence: CASSPGTGFREQYF.

The rearrangement links TRBV5-1 to TRBJ1-2, with 7 bases aligning to TRBD1. The CDR3 is 15 amino acids. V lost 3 bases, J lost 4 bases, and 9 bases stayed unmatched. CDR1 is SGHRS and CDR2 is YFSETQ in the germline V gene. The DNA of the CDR3 is TGCGCCAGCAGCTCGGACTTCGGGACAGCCTATGGCTACACCTTC. Protein: CASSSDFGTAYGYTF.

This rearrangement joins TRBV19 to TRBJ1-1, with TRBD1 matching over 12 bases. Looked up from germline, CDR1 is LNHDA and CDR2 is SQIVND (reference sequence). The CDR3 runs to 19 residues. V lost 1 base and J lost 2; bases outside the gene matches: 11. CDR3 bases: TGTGCCAGTAGTATAGCCAGGGGACAGGGGGCGAGGTCCAACACTGAAGCTTTCTTT. Translation gives CASSIARGQGARSNTEAFF.

The rearrangement links TRBV11-2 to TRBJ1-1, with no clear D. The CDR3 is 13 residues long. Germline V CDR1 and CDR2: SGHAT, FQNNGV. Trimming pared 3 bases from V and 5 bases from J, leaving 10 bases between. CDR3 region: CASSFRRDTEAFF. Written as DNA, the CDR3 is TGTGCCAGCAGCTTCAGGCGGGATACTGAAGCTTTCTTT.

This rearrangement joins TRBV29-1 to TRBJ2-7; possibly TRBD1 for D (6 bases). The CDR3 is 11 residues long. The germline CDR1 and CDR2 sequences are SQVTM and ANQGSEA. The V gene lost 6 bases and the J gene lost 8 bases, with 14 bases spanning the gap. The CDR3 nucleotides are TGCAGCGTCGGGGACACCATCAAGCAGTACTTC. Translated, it gives CSVGDTIKQYF.

The V call is TRBV9, the J call TRBJ2-5, with TRBD2 as a possible D gene (6 bases). The CDR3 length is 14 residues. Germline CDR1 and CDR2: SGDLS and YYNGEE. Between the trimmed V and J ends, which lost 2 bases and 3 bases, there was a span of 11 bases. The CDR3 DNA is TGTGCCAGCAGCGTGGCGGGGAGGAAAGAGACCCAGTACTTC. It yields the protein CASSVAGRKETQYF.

The V call is TRBV6-6, the J call TRBJ2-1, with 9 bases matching TRBD2. The CDR3 runs 15 residues. The V segment lost 6 bases and the J segment 2 bases; nucleotides outside the gene matches: 5. Germline CDR1 is MNHNY and CDR2 is SVGAGI (reference sequence). This chain's CDR3 is CASSLSGGTYNEQFF. The CDR3 DNA reads as TGTGCCAGCAGCCTCAGCGGGGGGACCTACAATGAGCAGTTCTTC.

The chain carries TRBV30 and TRBJ1-2; D gene ambiguous. V was pared by 3 bases and J by 12 bases, with 14 bases between. CDR3 length: 11 residues. Germline V CDR1 and CDR2: GTSNPN, SVGIG (reference sequence). The CDR3 loop reads CAWSGKREHTF. The CDR3 coding sequence is TGTGCCTGGAGCGGTAAGAGGGAACACACCTTC.